Listed here are 6 T cell receptor beta chains from one sample, sequenced in a study of PD-L1 blockade in urothelial cancer (dated by TCRdb to 2016 to 2017). Library preparation was by the immunoSEQ multiplex PCR assay. The table comes from immuneACCESS by way of TCRdb, which keeps in-frame sequences with V and J called. Part of the clones is missing from these tables; in studies checked, under half for an unresolved V gene and the rest for unknown reasons. The sample profile shows 120,000 or so clones; approximately 85% of them were found once. Together, the top ten hold roughly 2.6% of the sample. The time point label of this sample denotes: peripheral blood 6 weeks after treatment start. This material consisted of PBMCs, taken around atezolizumab (anti-PD-L1) treatment. The receptors derive from a man aged 50 to 60 with urothelial cancer.

This chain uses TRBV28 with TRBJ2-3; D is uncertain. The CDR3 covers 12 residues. The V end lost 6 bases, the J end lost 4 bases, and 8 bases lay between the germline ends. Germline assignment: CDR1 MDHEN and CDR2 SYDVKM. As DNA, the CDR3 is TGTGCCAGCAGCTCAGTGGCAGATACGCAGTATTTT. It yields the protein CASSSVADTQYF.

The chain employs TRBV7-9 and TRBJ2-7; D ambiguous. The germline V and J ends were trimmed by 5 bases and 2 bases, with 4 bases remaining between them. Germline CDR1 and CDR2: SEHNR and FQNEAQ (reference sequence). The CDR3 totals 11 residues. The CDR3 is CASSPTYEQYF. For the CDR3, the DNA is TGTGCCAGCAGCCCCACCTACGAGCAGTACTTC.

This chain links TRBV9 with TRBJ2-1; 12 bases are shared with TRBD2. The germline gives CDR1 SGDLS, CDR2 YYNGEE. V lost 5 bases and J lost 4; bases outside the gene matches: 4. The length of the CDR3 is 15 residues. CDR3 in DNA: TGTGCCAGCAGTCTACTAGCGGGAGGTTACAATGAGCAGTTCTTC. This encodes CASSLLAGGYNEQFF.

The chain employs TRBV5-4 and TRBJ2-1; weak D call: TRBD1 (6 bases). CDR3 length: 13 residues. The V and J ends lost 1 base and 9 bases respectively, with 11 bases between them. The germline V gene encodes CDR1 SGHNT and CDR2 YYREEE (reference sequence). The CDR3 nucleotides are TGTGCCAGCAGCTTGAAACAGGGCGGTGAGCAGTTCTTC. It is translated as CASSLKQGGEQFF.

V usage is TRBV10-3 and J usage is TRBJ2-2, with 8 nucleotides matching TRBD2. With V trimmed by 9 bases and J by 4 bases, 7 bases remained unmatched. CDR1 ENHRY and CDR2 SYGVKD come from the germline V gene. The CDR3 is made up of 14 amino acids. The CDR3 nucleotides read TGTGCCATAAGCGGGGGCAGCTCCACCGGGGAGCTGTTTTTT. Encoded protein: CAISGGSSTGELFF.

The V call is TRBV7-3, the J call TRBJ2-1; possibly TRBD2 for D (6 bases). CDR1 and CDR2 (germline): SGHTA, FQGTGA. V shed 1 base and J shed 2 bases, with 18 bases lying between them. The CDR3 sequence is 18 residues long. CDR3 DNA: TGTGCCAGCAGCTTAAATGGCGGGAAGAGGACAACCTACAATGAGCAGTTCTTC. Its translation is CASSLNGGKRTTYNEQFF.